The 28 T cell receptor beta chains presented below share a single source sample, sequenced in a study of technical replicates of blood from several donors. Produced via immunoSEQ multiplex PCR; TCRdb's table is partial and in-frame only. The data hold tens of thousands of clones, with 90% to 95% observed a single time. The sequenced sample consisted of T cells isolated from PBMCs. These receptors all come from a human donor in good health.

This chain links TRBV7-2 with TRBJ2-3, with 8 bases matching TRBD1. Germline V gives CDR1 SGHTA, CDR2 FQGNSA. Losses at the gene ends were 5 bases for V and 3 bases for J; bases not matched to a gene: 7. The CDR3 consists of 15 residues. CDR3 DNA sequence: TGTGCCAGCAGCCGCTATACAGGGGGTACAGATACGCAGTATTTT. Translation: CASSRYTGGTDTQYF.

The chain recombines TRBV28 with TRBJ1-5; tentative D call: TRBD1 (6 bases). The CDR3 sequence is 15 residues long. Germline V gives CDR1 MDHEN, CDR2 SYDVKM. Trimming took 8 bases from V and 3 from J, leaving 17 bases between them. Here the CDR3 reads CASAPRDKVNQPQHF. Written as DNA, the CDR3 is TGTGCCAGCGCACCCCGGGACAAGGTCAATCAGCCCCAGCATTTT.

The chain joins TRBV20-1 to TRBJ2-3, with D possibly matching TRBD2 (5 bases). Germline V gene data show CDR1 as DFQATT and CDR2 as SNEGSKA (reference sequence). Trimming took 6 bases from V and 11 from J, leaving 15 bases between them. This CDR3 contains 11 residues. The CDR3 loop reads CSAGDYPRQYF. The CDR3 nucleotides read TGCAGTGCCGGTGACTACCCAAGGCAGTATTTT.

The chain employs TRBV2 and TRBJ2-7; 8 bases match TRBD1. CDR1 SNHLY and CDR2 FYNNEI come from the germline V gene. V lost 5 bases to trimming and J lost 2 bases; unmatched junction nucleotides: 8. The CDR3 extends over 15 amino acids. CDR3 amino acids: CASSSMDRVAYEQYF. The CDR3 DNA follows: TGTGCCAGCAGTTCAATGGACAGGGTGGCCTACGAGCAGTACTTC.

The V call is TRBV9, the J call TRBJ2-7, with D possibly being TRBD2 (5 bases). Trimming took 4 bases from V and 0 from J, leaving 11 bases between them. Looked up from germline, CDR1 is SGDLS and CDR2 is YYNGEE. The CDR3 loop spans 14 amino acids. In DNA form, the CDR3 reads TGTGCCAGCAGCCCCGGGGTAGACTCCTACGAGCAGTACTTC. Its protein product is CASSPGVDSYEQYF.

V and J are TRBV11-3 and TRBJ2-3; 7 bases agree with TRBD2. V was clipped by 2 bases and J by 0 bases; unmatched bases: 8. Looked up from germline, CDR1 is SGHNT and CDR2 is YENEEA. The CDR3 contains 17 residues. The CDR3 coding sequence is TGTGCCAGCAGCTTATACGCTAGCGGTTATAGCACAGATACGCAGTATTTT. This translates into CASSLYASGYSTDTQYF.

V is TRBV7-3 and J is TRBJ2-2; 10 nucleotides line up with TRBD1. Germline V gene sequence: CDR1 SGHTA, CDR2 FQGTGA. The trim removed 2 bases at V and 5 bases at J, leaving 8 bases unmatched. The CDR3 loop spans 17 amino acids. Written as DNA, the CDR3 is TGTGCCAGCAGCTTACTTCCCGACAGGGGGCTTACCGGGGAGCTGTTTTTT. Translating gives CASSLLPDRGLTGELFF.

In its sample, this clone was seen once. This chain connects TRBV28 to TRBJ2-7; TRBD1 is a possible D gene (5 bases). V was trimmed by 3 bases and J by 1 base, leaving 19 bases between them. This CDR3 is 17 amino acids long. Germline V CDR1 and CDR2: MDHEN, SYDVKM. The CDR3 DNA sequence: TGTGCCAGCAGTTTCCTTGGGGCACGCCACACATCCTACGAGCAGTACTTC. This sequence encodes CASSFLGARHTSYEQYF.

This rearrangement joins TRBV18 to TRBJ2-7; D possibly corresponds to TRBD2 (5 bases). The germline CDR1 and CDR2 sequences are KGHSH and LQKENI. The CDR3 has 13 residues. The ends were cut back, 0 bases at V and 4 bases at J, with 7 bases in the middle. The CDR3 spells CASSPPEEYEQYF. CDR3 nucleotide sequence: TGTGCCAGCTCACCACCGGAGGAATACGAGCAGTACTTC. Based on the CDR3 plus reference TRBV18 and TRBJ2-7, the full variable domain is NAGVMQNPRHLVRRRGQEARLRCSPMKGHSHVYWYRQLPEEGLKFMVYLQKENIIDESGMPKERFSAEFPKEGPSILRIQQVVRGDSAAYFCASSPPEEYEQYFGPGTRLTVT.

The chain uses TRBV6-1 and TRBJ1-4, with D perhaps TRBD1 (5 bases). The ends were cut back, 11 bases at V and 5 bases at J, with 15 bases in the middle. Per germline, CDR1 MNHNS and CDR2 SASEGT. This CDR3 is 13 amino acids long. The CDR3 spells CAEARGLNEKLFF. CDR3 sequence (DNA): TGTGCCGAAGCTAGGGGACTGAATGAAAAACTGTTTTTT.

This rearrangement joins TRBV11-3 to TRBJ2-7, with a possible D match to TRBD2 (6 bases). The CDR3 consists of 18 residues. Germline V gene lookup returns CDR1 SGHNT and CDR2 YENEEA. V gave up 5 bases and J gave up 3 bases, with 26 bases separating them. The CDR3 nucleotides read TGTGCCAGCAGCCCGACGAAACCGACTAGGGAGATAGGCTACGAGCAGTACTTC. Its protein product is CASSPTKPTREIGYEQYF.

This rearrangement joins TRBV6-5 to TRBJ1-2; 10 bases match TRBD1. The V gene's germline CDR1 is MNHEY and CDR2 SVGAGI. The CDR3 contains 16 residues. J gave up 6 bases and V 1 base, and 8 bases lay outside the gene matches. CDR3 sequence (DNA): TGTGCCAGCAGTTACTACGTTGGGACAGGGGCCGATGGCTACACCTTC. The encoded protein is CASSYYVGTGADGYTF.

V usage is TRBV10-3 and J usage is TRBJ1-1; 10 bases map to TRBD1. Germline V gives CDR1 ENHRY, CDR2 SYGVKD. The CDR3 spans 16 residues. V shed 4 bases, J shed 1 base, and the junction held 6 bases outside the gene matches. In DNA, the CDR3 is TGTGCCATCAGTGGGGCGGGACAGGGGACGAACACTGAAGCTTTCTTT. Protein: CAISGAGQGTNTEAFF.

The chain has TRBV14 and TRBJ2-2, with D tentatively TRBD2 (5 bases). Germline CDR1 is SGHDN and CDR2 is FVKESK. The CDR3 is made up of 13 amino acids. Trimming left V 1 base short and J 7 bases short, with 7 bases between. This CDR3 reads CASSQVGLGELFF. The DNA for the CDR3 is TGTGCCAGCAGCCAAGTCGGACTCGGGGAGCTGTTTTTT.

The chain employs TRBV29-1 and TRBJ2-3; 12 bases are a match to TRBD2. This CDR3 has 16 amino acids. Germline CDR1 reads SQVTM; CDR2 reads ANQGSEA. V lost 7 bases and J lost 4; bases outside the gene matches: 12. CDR3 sequence reads: CSGSGASGRAPDTQYF. As DNA, the CDR3 is TGCAGCGGCTCTGGAGCTAGCGGGAGGGCCCCAGATACGCAGTATTTT.

This clone was observed a few times. This chain connects TRBV12-5 to TRBJ1-1; D ambiguous. Germline CDR1 reads LGHNT; CDR2 reads FRNRAP. CDR3 length equals 13 residues. Trimming pared 6 bases from V and 7 bases from J, leaving 15 bases between. CDR3 sequence (DNA): TGTGCTAGTGGGCGAATGGAAGCGAATGAAGCTTTCTTT. Amino acid sequence: CASGRMEANEAFF.

The chain employs TRBV6-6 and TRBJ2-7; no firm D call. CDR1 and CDR2 from the germline V gene are MNHNY and SVGAGI (reference sequence). Trimming removed 6 bases from V and 6 bases from J, with 18 bases in between. The CDR3 extends over 14 amino acids. The CDR3 DNA is TGTGCCAGCAGCCACACACTACCAGATCTCGAGCAGTACTTC. Translating it yields CASSHTLPDLEQYF.

The count of this clone is one. The rearrangement uses TRBV7-3 and TRBJ1-1; maybe TRBD1 (6 bases). The CDR3 totals 15 residues. Germline-derived CDR1 and CDR2 are SGHTA and FQGTGA. V lost 5 bases and J 6 bases, leaving 19 bases between the germline ends. CDR3 DNA: TGTGCCAGCAGCACACAGGGTTGGGGGATCGCTGAAGCTTTCTTT. It codes for CASSTQGWGIAEAFF.

The CDR3 nucleotides read TGTGCCAGCACAACAGGGGACACAGATACGCAGTATTTT. Protein product: CASTTGDTDTQYF. This chain links TRBV6-6 with TRBJ2-3; 7 nucleotides match TRBD1. The CDR3 spans 13 residues. V shed 7 bases, J shed 2 bases, and the junction held 3 bases outside the gene matches. Per germline, CDR1 MNHNY and CDR2 SVGAGI (reference sequence).

The J gene is TRBJ2-5, the V gene TRBV5-1; D perhaps matches TRBD1 (5 bases). The V end lost 1 base, the J end lost 1 base, and 11 bases lay between the germline ends. Germline V gene data show CDR1 as SGHRS and CDR2 as YFSETQ. There are 15 residues in the CDR3. The chain's CDR3 is CASSLPQVLQETQYF. The CDR3, as DNA: TGCGCCAGCAGCTTGCCACAGGTTCTCCAAGAGACCCAGTACTTC.

This chain joins TRBV7-9 and TRBJ2-7; a weak D match, TRBD2 (5 bases). CDR1 is SEHNR, CDR2 FQNEAQ, per germline (reference sequence). The length of the CDR3 is 13 residues. The V end was cut by 10 bases, the J end by 7 bases, with 20 bases between. CDR3 DNA: TGTGCCACCGCTGGGGTGTATGCGGGTGAGCAGTACTTC. Residues: CATAGVYAGEQYF.

This clone was counted between two and nine times. The same CDR3 arises from other DNA sequences in this sample as well. The chain carries TRBV2 and TRBJ2-7; D might be TRBD1 (6 bases). The V gene lost 3 bases and the J gene lost 3 bases, with 9 bases spanning the gap. CDR3 length equals 13 residues. Germline CDR1 is SNHLY and CDR2 is FYNNEI. CDR3 sequence reads: CASSEARGYEQYF. CDR3 sequence (DNA): TGTGCCAGCAGTGAGGCCAGGGGCTACGAGCAGTACTTC.

The chain links TRBV6-6 to TRBJ1-3; tentatively, D is TRBD1 (5 bases). This CDR3 contains 16 residues. Deletions cut 1 base from V and 0 bases from J, with 10 bases between. Per the germline V gene, CDR1 is MNHNY and CDR2 is SVGAGI (reference sequence). CDR3 in amino acids: CASSYFGGSSGNTIYF. CDR3 sequence (DNA): TGTGCCAGCAGTTACTTCGGGGGATCCTCTGGAAACACCATATATTTT.

The chain couples TRBV18 to TRBJ2-2, with D possibly being TRBD2 (6 bases). The CDR3 totals 14 residues. Germline CDR1 KGHSH, CDR2 LQKENI. The V end was cut by 5 bases, the J end by 6 bases, with 13 bases between. The DNA of the CDR3 is TGTGCCAGCTCATGGGCACTAGCTCCCGGGGAGCTGTTTTTT. Amino acids: CASSWALAPGELFF. The full variable domain, rest sourced from reference TRBV18 and TRBJ2-2, is NAGVMQNPRHLVRRRGQEARLRCSPMKGHSHVYWYRQLPEEGLKFMVYLQKENIIDESGMPKERFSAEFPKEGPSILRIQQVVRGDSAAYFCASSWALAPGELFFGEGSRLTVL.

The chain is built from TRBV18 and TRBJ1-2; 8 bases align to TRBD1. V lost 6 bases and J lost 4; bases outside the gene matches: 7. The CDR3 contains 14 residues. Germline V gives CDR1 KGHSH, CDR2 LQKENI. This chain's CDR3 is CASSDDRGSYGYTF. In DNA, the CDR3 is TGTGCCAGCTCTGACGACAGGGGCTCCTATGGCTACACCTTC.

The chain employs TRBV2 and TRBJ2-3, with 7 bases matching TRBD2. The CDR3 is 15 amino acids. The germline gives CDR1 SNHLY, CDR2 FYNNEI. V gave up 7 bases and J gave up 0 bases; unmatched junction bases: 7. CDR3 in amino acids: CASNRLAASTDTQYF. CDR3 bases: TGTGCCAGCAACCGACTAGCCGCTAGCACAGATACGCAGTATTTT. Full variable domain (rest looked up from reference TRBV2 and TRBJ2-3): EPEVTQTPSHQVTQMGQEVILRCVPISNHLYFYWYRQILGQKVEFLVSFYNNEISEKSEIFDDQFSVERPDGSNFTLKIRSTKLEDSAMYFCASNRLAASTDTQYFGPGTRLTVL.

The chain carries TRBV9 and TRBJ2-2; no firm D call. The germline CDR1 and CDR2 sequences are SGDLS and YYNGEE. Trimming removed 0 bases from V and 0 bases from J, with 9 bases in between. The CDR3 is 16 residues long. The CDR3 nucleotides are TGTGCCAGCAGCGTAGTGACGGGTTCGAACACCGGGGAGCTGTTTTTT. It encodes CASSVVTGSNTGELFF.

The gene calls are TRBV2 and TRBJ2-7; 8 bases agree with TRBD1. This CDR3 region has 16 residues. V lost 3 bases to trimming and J lost 1 base; unmatched junction nucleotides: 8. CDR1 SNHLY and CDR2 FYNNEI come from the germline V gene. The CDR3 loop reads CASSEVSRTGSYEQYF. As DNA, the CDR3 is TGTGCCAGCAGTGAGGTTTCGCGGACAGGGTCCTACGAGCAGTACTTC. The full variable domain, its missing parts supplied by reference TRBV2 and TRBJ2-7, is EPEVTQTPSHQVTQMGQEVILRCVPISNHLYFYWYRQILGQKVEFLVSFYNNEISEKSEIFDDQFSVERPDGSNFTLKIRSTKLEDSAMYFCASSEVSRTGSYEQYFGPGTRLTVT.